This T cell receptor (beta chain) was profiled in a study of cytomegalovirus exposure and HLA in healthy donors. Study findings and constraints: For most TCR beta V segments, an earlier analysis put the productive rate at about 87% or about 30% of the time. Reports indicate that TCR beta sequences accurately predicted the HLA-A and HLA-B alleles of most subjects. Later on, a genetic analysis was performed. It linked a missense variant in DCLRE1C with V- and J-gene trimming of TCR beta.

PCR amplification relied on 60 Vbeta primers (plus 13 Jbeta primers). The method was immunoSEQ multiplex PCR; TCRdb's version includes in-frame clones alone and lacks a portion of them. The data hold approximately 180,000 clones, with less than 85% observed a single time. The germline V gene encodes CDR1 MDHEN and CDR2 SYDVKM. CDR3 length equals 13 residues. After removal of 8 bases from V and 4 bases from J, the junction contained 5 bases not matched to a gene. This clone came up a few times. The antigen is not known. Material for sequencing was PBMCs. The chain recombines TRBV28 with TRBJ2-3; 8 bases align to TRBD1. This clonotype originated in a young man in good health and CMV-seronegative. Here the CDR3 reads CASGKQGADTQYF. DNA of the CDR3: TGTGCCAGCGGCAAACAGGGGGCAGATACGCAGTATTTT.